This T cell receptor (beta chain) was profiled in a study of cytomegalovirus exposure and HLA in healthy donors. CDR1 is MGHDK, CDR2 SYGVNS, per germline. The CDR3 runs to 16 residues. About this clone: A read error may produce the germline difference seen at one junction end.

A multiplex PCR was run with 60 Vbeta primers and 13 Jbeta primers. Generated by immunoSEQ multiplex PCR, the TCRdb table keeps only in-frame clones and is missing some. The table includes 150,000 to 200,000 clones, approximately 80% detected once. Sequencing was carried out using PBMCs. The V gene is TRBV25-1, the J gene TRBJ1-2, with 8 bases matching TRBD1. This sequence originates from a woman aged 30 to 39 in good health and CMV-seronegative. The CDR3 DNA reads TGTGCCAGCAGTGAATCGCCAGGGGGCGCGTCTGCTGGCTACCCCTTC. This translates into CASSESPGGASAGYPF.